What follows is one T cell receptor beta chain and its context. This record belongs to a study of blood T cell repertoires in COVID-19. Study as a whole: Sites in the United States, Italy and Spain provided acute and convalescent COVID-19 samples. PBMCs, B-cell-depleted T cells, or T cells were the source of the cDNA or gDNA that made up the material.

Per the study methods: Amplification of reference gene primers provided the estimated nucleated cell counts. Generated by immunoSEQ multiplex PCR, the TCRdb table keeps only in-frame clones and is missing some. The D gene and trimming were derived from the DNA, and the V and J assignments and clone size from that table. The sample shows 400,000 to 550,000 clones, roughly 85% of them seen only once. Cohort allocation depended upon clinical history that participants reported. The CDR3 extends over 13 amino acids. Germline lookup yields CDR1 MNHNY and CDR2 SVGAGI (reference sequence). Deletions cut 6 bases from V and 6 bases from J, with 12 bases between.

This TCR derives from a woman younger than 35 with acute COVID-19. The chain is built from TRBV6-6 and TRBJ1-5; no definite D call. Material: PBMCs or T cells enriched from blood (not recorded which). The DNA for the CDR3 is TGTGCCAGCAGCTACGAGGTGGGTCAGCCCCAGCATTTT. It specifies CASSYEVGQPQHF.